This T cell receptor beta chain was captured in a study of T cell repertoires in cytomegalovirus infection. This clonotype came up many times. What it binds is not known. Findings of the study overall: Within the response measured ex vivo, HLA-C-restricted CMV-specific TCR beta clonotypes were dominant.

Trimming took 1 base from V and 0 from J, leaving 7 bases between them. This CDR3 has 14 residues. CDR1 is SGHTA and CDR2 is FQGNSA in the germline V gene. A single record per CDR3 protein comes from TCRdb applying MiXCR to the reads. The table records 300,000 to 400,000 distinct CDR3 sequences, around 9.5% of them present only once. The receptor was derived from a human donor in good health (CMV status not recorded). Some clones in this sample may be carry-over from other donors' samples. The V and J genes are TRBV7-2 and TRBJ2-7, with D unclear. Sequencing was done on a sample of PBMCs. The CDR3 DNA follows: TGTGCCAGCAGCTTAGAGGCGAGCTCCTACGAGCAGTACTTC. Translated, it gives CASSLEASSYEQYF.